The subject of this entry is one T cell receptor beta chain. What it binds is not known. With 60 Vbeta and 13 Jbeta primers, the PCR was carried out. The repertoire was sequenced with immunoSEQ multiplex PCR; TCRdb's copy has only in-frame clones and lacks some. This table holds 150,000 to 200,000 clones, around four fifths found once. The data stem from a study of cytomegalovirus exposure and HLA in healthy donors. For the study at large: The study placed about four fifths of its roughly 410 genotyped donors in the Caucasian-associated ancestry cluster.

The CDR3 totals 15 residues. The J segment lost 6 bases and the V segment lost 5 bases, leaving 13 bases of the junction unmatched. Germline values: CDR1 LGHNA, CDR2 YNFKEQ. Overall study findings and caveats: V- and J-gene trimming in TCR beta was tied to a missense DCLRE1C variant by an analysis performed later.

This TCR was recovered from a male donor in good health and CMV-seropositive. Sequencing used PBMCs. This chain connects TRBV4-2 to TRBJ2-7; TRBD2 agrees at 7 bases. The CDR3 DNA reads as TGTGCCAGCAGCTTGGCCCCGACTAGCCCTAGCGAGCAGTACTTC. Residues: CASSLAPTSPSEQYF.